A single sample gave rise to the 31 T cell receptor beta chains below, sequenced in a study of blood T cell repertoires in COVID-19. Data came from immunoSEQ multiplex PCR; TCRdb stores just in-frame clones and leaves some out. The table lists over 50,000 clones, approximately 88% of them singletons. The specimen sequenced was peripheral blood. These receptor sequences come from a human donor in a cohort sampled during active COVID-19.

This clone was seen only once. V is TRBV7-3 and J is TRBJ2-2; D might be TRBD2 (5 bases). CDR3 size: 16 residues. V gave up 4 bases and J gave up 5 bases, with 17 bases separating them. The germline V gene encodes CDR1 SGHTA and CDR2 FQGTGA. In DNA, the CDR3 is TGTGCCAGCAGCTCATTCGATTATCCGGGAACCGGGGAGCTGTTTTTT. Translating gives CASSSFDYPGTGELFF.

The chain links TRBV7-2 to TRBJ2-5; possible D gene TRBD1, 6 bases. The V gene's germline CDR1 is SGHTA and CDR2 FQGNSA. V shed 1 base and J shed 4 bases, with 13 bases lying between them. The CDR3 is 15 amino acids. Written as DNA, the CDR3 is TGTGCCAGCAGCTTAGATTACAGGGTAACAGAGACCCAGTACTTC. This codes for CASSLDYRVTETQYF. The full variable domain, in which reference TRBV7-2 and TRBJ2-5 provide the parts outside the CDR3, is GAGVSQSPSNKVTEKGKDVELRCDPISGHTALYWYRQSLGQGLEFLIYFQGNSAPDKSGLPSDRFSAERTGGSVSTLTIQRTQQEDSAVYLCASSLDYRVTETQYFGPGTRLLVL.

To note about this clone: Other nucleotide sequences in the sample specify the same CDR3. The chain recombines TRBV5-1 with TRBJ1-1, with D uncertain. Germline V gives CDR1 SGHRS, CDR2 YFSETQ. V was cut by 0 bases and J by 1 base, with 7 bases left in between. This CDR3 is 14 amino acids long. This CDR3 reads CASSLVAGNTEAFF. DNA of the CDR3: TGCGCCAGCAGCTTGGTGGCAGGGAACACTGAAGCTTTCTTT.

This chain connects TRBV18 to TRBJ2-3; 10 bases are shared with TRBD1. The CDR3 runs to 16 residues. J gave up 6 bases and V 1 base, and 7 bases lay outside the gene matches. CDR1 and CDR2 (germline): KGHSH, LQKENI. For the CDR3, the DNA is TGTGCCAGCTCACCACGAGCGACAGGGGGCCGGGATACGCAGTATTTT. This gives the protein CASSPRATGGRDTQYF.

The gene calls are TRBV5-1 and TRBJ2-3; D unresolved. This CDR3 has 15 residues. The V gene's germline CDR1 is SGHRS and CDR2 YFSETQ. Deletions cut 0 bases from V and 0 bases from J, with 8 bases between. CDR3 sequence reads: CASSLAVMSTDTQYF. The CDR3 nucleotides are TGCGCCAGCAGCTTGGCCGTAATGAGCACAGATACGCAGTATTTT.

As regards this clone: This CDR3 is also generated by other DNA sequences in the sample. The chain links TRBV7-2 to TRBJ2-5, with D possibly matching TRBD2 (7 bases). Looked up from germline, CDR1 is SGHTA and CDR2 is FQGNSA. The CDR3 is 14 amino acids. The V and J ends lost 3 bases and 5 bases respectively, with 13 bases between them. The CDR3 DNA follows: TGTGCCAGCAGCTTGGGGGGGCTCGGGGAGACCCAGTACTTC. Its protein product is CASSLGGLGETQYF. Full variable domain (remainder filled in from reference TRBV7-2 and TRBJ2-5): GAGVSQSPSNKVTEKGKDVELRCDPISGHTALYWYRQSLGQGLEFLIYFQGNSAPDKSGLPSDRFSAERTGGSVSTLTIQRTQQEDSAVYLCASSLGGLGETQYFGPGTRLLVL.

The chain recombines TRBV7-2 with TRBJ2-5; 8 nucleotides align to TRBD2. V lost 4 bases to trimming and J lost 7 bases; unmatched junction nucleotides: 14. From germline, CDR1 is SGHTA and CDR2 FQGNSA. This CDR3 is 16 amino acids long. CDR3 loop: CASSSRSGAGAATQYF. In DNA, the CDR3 is TGTGCCAGCAGCTCTCGTAGCGGGGCGGGCGCGGCGACCCAGTACTTC.

The rearrangement joins TRBV2 to TRBJ2-1, with 8 bases lining up with TRBD2. J gave up 6 bases and V 7 bases, and 11 bases lay outside the gene matches. The CDR3 contains 15 residues. CDR1 and CDR2 from the germline V gene are SNHLY and FYNNEI. The CDR3 DNA sequence: TGTGCCAGCACCTATTTAAGCGGGAGTGGCAATGAGCAGTTCTTC. This translates into CASTYLSGSGNEQFF.

The chain joins TRBV29-1 to TRBJ2-7; 11 positions match TRBD2. The CDR3 sequence is 15 residues long. Germline V CDR1 and CDR2: SQVTM, ANQGSEA. V lost 6 bases, J lost 1 base, and 8 bases stayed unmatched. CDR3 sequence: CSVALAGAPSYEQYF. Written as DNA, the CDR3 is TGCAGCGTAGCACTAGCGGGAGCGCCATCCTACGAGCAGTACTTC.

This chain links TRBV3-1 (or the pseudogene TRBV3-2) with TRBJ1-5, with 8 bases lining up with TRBD1. V dropped 1 base and J dropped 4; count of bases not matched to a gene: 3. There are 15 residues in the CDR3. CDR1 LGHDT and CDR2 YNNKEL come from the germline V gene (reference sequence). CDR3 loop: CASSQGQGQNQPQHF. CDR3 in DNA: TGTGCCAGCAGCCAAGGACAGGGGCAAAATCAGCCCCAGCATTTT.

This chain joins TRBV6-5 and TRBJ2-2, with 7 bases that match TRBD1. J was trimmed by 3 bases and V by 0 bases; bases with no gene match: 4. The CDR3 runs to 16 residues. Germline V lookup: CDR1 MNHEY, CDR2 SVGAGI. In DNA, the CDR3 is TGTGCCAGCAGTTACTCCCAGGGGGTCCACACCGGGGAGCTGTTTTTT. Translated: CASSYSQGVHTGELFF.

This chain joins TRBV7-2 and TRBJ1-4; D not certain. The germline gives CDR1 SGHTA, CDR2 FQGNSA. This CDR3 has 14 residues. V was clipped by 2 bases and J by 4 bases, with 8 bases between them. CDR3 coding DNA: TGTGCCAGCAGCTTATACGGTGTTAATGAAAAACTGTTTTTT. Its protein product is CASSLYGVNEKLFF.

The rearrangement joins TRBV5-4 to TRBJ2-5; 11 positions match TRBD2. The junction had 4 bases not matched to a gene; V was cut back by 0 bases and J by 3 bases. The germline V gene has CDR1 SGHNT and CDR2 YYREEE (reference sequence). The CDR3 is made up of 16 amino acids. The CDR3 is CASSLEGTSGKETQYF. The CDR3 region has the DNA TGTGCCAGCAGCTTGGAGGGGACTAGCGGAAAAGAGACCCAGTACTTC.

This rearrangement joins TRBV10-3 to TRBJ1-2; D unresolved. The V gene lost 2 bases and the J gene lost 5 bases, with 15 bases spanning the gap. The CDR3 loop spans 15 amino acids. Looked up from germline, CDR1 is ENHRY and CDR2 is SYGVKD. CDR3: CAISENPRGPYGYTF. CDR3 in DNA: TGTGCCATCAGTGAGAATCCCCGTGGGCCTTATGGCTACACCTTC.

This chain links TRBV28 with TRBJ2-5, with 7 bases identical to TRBD1. Germline CDR1 MDHEN, CDR2 SYDVKM. The J segment lost 4 bases and the V segment lost 5 bases, leaving 7 bases of the junction unmatched. This CDR3 is 14 amino acids long. The DNA of the CDR3 is TGTGCCAGCAGTCCCGGACAGGTAACAGAGACCCAGTACTTC. Its translation: CASSPGQVTETQYF.

The rearrangement links TRBV29-1 to TRBJ1-3; maybe TRBD1 (5 bases). From germline, CDR1 is SQVTM and CDR2 ANQGSEA. The CDR3 is made up of 13 amino acids. The germline V and J ends were trimmed by 7 bases and 1 base, with 11 bases remaining between them. CDR3 residues: CSAGTSSGNTIYF. The CDR3 nucleotides read TGCAGCGCCGGGACTTCTTCTGGAAACACCATATATTTT. The variable domain in full, with the rest retrieved from reference TRBV29-1 and TRBJ1-3, is SAVISQKPSRDICQRGTSLTIQCQVDSQVTMMFWYRQQPGQSLTLIATANQGSEATYESGFVIDKFPISRPNLTFSTLTVSNMSPEDSSIYLCSAGTSSGNTIYFGEGSWLTVV.

The chain recombines TRBV27 with TRBJ1-2; 7 bases are a match to TRBD1. CDR1 and CDR2 from the germline V gene are MNHEY and SMNVEV (reference sequence). The CDR3 sequence is 16 residues long. The ends lost 6 bases at V and 4 bases at J; junction bases unmatched: 14. The CDR3 DNA reads TGTGCCAGCAGAGGAGGACAGGATATTTTTAGCTATGGCTACACCTTC. As protein: CASRGGQDIFSYGYTF.

J is TRBJ2-2 and V is TRBV9; TRBD2 matches at 9 bases. Germline CDR1 is SGDLS and CDR2 is YYNGEE. The CDR3 has 18 residues. After removal of 2 bases from V and 5 bases from J, the junction contained 13 bases not matched to a gene. Here the CDR3 DNA reads TGTGCCAGCAGCGTGGCCGTCGGTAGCGGGAGTGGGACCGGGGAGCTGTTTTTT. It is translated as CASSVAVGSGSGTGELFF.

The chain is built from TRBV7-9 and TRBJ1-1; D not certain. This CDR3 contains 14 residues. CDR1 and CDR2 (germline): SEHNR, FQNEAQ (reference sequence). V shed 6 bases and J shed 4 bases, with 15 bases lying between them. CDR3 loop: CASRSTDVGTEAFF. The CDR3 DNA follows: TGTGCCAGCAGATCGACTGATGTCGGCACTGAAGCTTTCTTT.

The rearrangement joins TRBV4-1 to TRBJ1-5; TRBD1 might be the D (6 bases). The germline V and J ends were trimmed by 5 bases and 4 bases, with 15 bases remaining between them. The CDR3 has 15 amino acids. Germline V CDR1 and CDR2: MGHRA, YSYEKL. For the CDR3, the DNA is TGCGCCAGCAGCGCCTTCCGGACAGCTAATCAGCCCCAGCATTTT. Protein sequence: CASSAFRTANQPQHF.

This clone has just a few counts. The rearrangement joins TRBV10-3 to TRBJ1-2; tentatively, D is TRBD1 (5 bases). CDR3 length: 13 amino acids. V lost 6 bases, J lost 7 bases, and 15 bases lay in between. Germline assignment: CDR1 ENHRY and CDR2 SYGVKD. The CDR3: CAISGGGGSGYTF. CDR3 coding DNA: TGTGCCATCAGCGGGGGGGGAGGCAGTGGCTACACCTTC.

This rearrangement joins TRBV5-1 to TRBJ2-3; 13 positions match TRBD2. The CDR3 extends over 17 amino acids. The germline CDR1 and CDR2 sequences are SGHRS and YFSETQ. Unmatched junction bases numbered 4, after V lost 0 bases and J lost 3 bases. CDR3 bases: TGCGCCAGCAGCTTGGCAAGGACTAGCGGGGGAACAGATACGCAGTATTTT. This codes for CASSLARTSGGTDTQYF.

The gene calls are TRBV12-3 or TRBV12-4 and TRBJ2-1, with D possibly matching TRBD1 (5 bases). This CDR3 has 12 residues. Trimming cost V 6 bases and J 8 bases, with 11 bases left between them. CDR3 in DNA: TGTGCCAGCAGGAGACAGAACTATGAGCAGTTCTTC. The encoded protein is CASRRQNYEQFF.

The chain joins TRBV18 to TRBJ2-3, with 7 bases matching TRBD2. The CDR3 covers 16 residues. Germline loops: CDR1 KGHSH, CDR2 LQKENI. V shed 4 bases and J 0 bases; nucleotides not matched to a gene: 7. CDR3: CASSLLAASSTDTQYF. The DNA for the CDR3 is TGTGCCAGCTCACTTCTAGCGGCTTCTAGCACAGATACGCAGTATTTT.

The CDR3 DNA follows: TGTGCCAGCAGCGTAACTAGCCTCCCAGATACGCAGTATTTT. Translating it yields CASSVTSLPDTQYF. V and J are TRBV9 and TRBJ2-3; a possible D gene is TRBD2 (6 bases). The CDR3 runs 14 residues. CDR1 SGDLS and CDR2 YYNGEE come from the germline V gene. Deletions cut 1 base from V and 4 bases from J, with 10 bases between.

The gene calls are TRBV6-5 and TRBJ2-2, with D possibly being TRBD2 (6 bases). Trimming took 6 bases from V and 4 from J, leaving 15 bases between them. CDR1 and CDR2 from the germline V gene are MNHEY and SVGAGI. This CDR3 contains 15 residues. CDR3 amino acids: CASSRARGGTGELFF. The CDR3 DNA is TGTGCCAGCAGCCGGGCGAGGGGAGGCACCGGGGAGCTGTTTTTT.

The chain combines TRBV5-4 with TRBJ2-7; D ambiguous. V was cut by 1 base and J by 0 bases, with 11 bases left in between. The CDR3 length is 15 residues. From germline, CDR1 is SGHNT and CDR2 YYREEE (reference sequence). The CDR3 DNA is TGTGCCAGCAGCTTGCCGGGTCCTAGCTCCTACGAGCAGTACTTC. Encoded protein: CASSLPGPSSYEQYF.

This rearrangement joins TRBV7-9 to TRBJ2-7; 8 nucleotides agree with TRBD1. After removal of 1 base from V and 4 bases from J, the junction contained 3 bases not matched to a gene. The CDR3 is 14 amino acids. Germline lookup yields CDR1 SEHNR and CDR2 FQNEAQ (reference sequence). CDR3 sequence: CASSLGQGAYEQYF. In DNA, the CDR3 is TGTGCCAGCAGCTTAGGCCAGGGGGCTTACGAGCAGTACTTC. Variable domain in full (rest from reference TRBV7-9 and TRBJ2-7): DTGVSQNPRHKITKRGQNVTFRCDPISEHNRLYWYRQTLGQGPEFLTYFQNEAQLEKSRLLSDRFSAERPKGSFSTLEIQRTEQGDSAMYLCASSLGQGAYEQYFGPGTRLTVT.

This chain uses TRBV3-1 (or the pseudogene TRBV3-2) with TRBJ1-6; D possibly corresponds to TRBD1 (6 bases). Trimming shortened V by 4 bases and J by 3 bases, and 10 bases separated the two germline ends. This CDR3 is built from 15 residues. Germline V gene sequence: CDR1 LGHDT, CDR2 YNNKEL (reference sequence). In DNA, the CDR3 is TGTGCCAGCAGCCTAGGACAGAACTATAATTCACCCCTCCACTTT. As protein: CASSLGQNYNSPLHF.

This chain uses TRBV9 with TRBJ1-1; 7 nucleotides match TRBD1. The CDR3 is 14 residues long. V was pared by 0 bases and J by 1 base, with 0 bases of the junction left unmatched. The germline CDR1 and CDR2 sequences are SGDLS and YYNGEE. CDR3: CASSVGQGNTEAFF. The CDR3 coding sequence is TGTGCCAGCAGCGTAGGACAGGGGAACACTGAAGCTTTCTTT.

The chain has TRBV5-4 and TRBJ2-2; 7 bases align to TRBD1. The CDR3 is made up of 15 amino acids. V gave up 4 bases and J gave up 6 bases; unmatched junction bases: 9. The germline V gene has CDR1 SGHNT and CDR2 YYREEE (reference sequence). The CDR3 loop reads CASSRETGVPGELFF. CDR3 nucleotides: TGTGCCAGCAGCCGCGAAACAGGGGTCCCCGGGGAGCTGTTTTTT.